The clone carrying this TCR beta chain turned up a few times. The antigen is not known. The RNA, roughly 0.45 to 1 ug, was put through reverse transcription using random hexamers. The method of amplification for TCR beta CDR3 was immunoSEQ multiplex PCR, covering 54 Vbeta and 13 Jbeta. TCRdb fed the immunoSEQ multiplex PCR reads into MiXCR, producing one record per CDR3 protein. The data hold under 200,000 distinct CDR3 sequences, with roughly nine tenths observed a single time. Germline lookup yields CDR1 KGHSH and CDR2 LQKENI. The CDR3 consists of 14 residues. V shed 3 bases, J shed 4 bases, and the junction held 0 bases outside the gene matches. The sample originates from a study of CD8 T cells in Susac syndrome. Study results and caveats: The study conceded that its TCR sequencing and HLA analysis involved relatively few individuals. CD4+ T cell repertoires in Susac syndrome exhibited no evidence of clonal expansion.

Sequencing of TCR beta was carried out in blood CD8+ and CD4+ T cells. V usage is TRBV18 and J usage is TRBJ2-5; 12 bases line up with TRBD1. The sample taken for sequencing was CD4+ T cells from PBMCs. The sequence derives from a human donor with Susac syndrome. CDR3 loop: CASSPGQGAETQYF. CDR3 nucleotide sequence: TGTGCCAGCTCACCGGGACAGGGGGCAGAGACCCAGTACTTC.